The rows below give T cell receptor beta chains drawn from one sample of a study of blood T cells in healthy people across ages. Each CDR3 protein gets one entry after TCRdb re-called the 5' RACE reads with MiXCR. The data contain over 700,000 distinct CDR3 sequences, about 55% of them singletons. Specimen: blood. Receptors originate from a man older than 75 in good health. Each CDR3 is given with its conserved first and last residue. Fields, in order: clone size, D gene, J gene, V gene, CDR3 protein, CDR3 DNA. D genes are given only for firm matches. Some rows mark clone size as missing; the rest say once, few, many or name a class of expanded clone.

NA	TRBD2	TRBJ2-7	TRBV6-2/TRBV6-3	CASSSRTSGPSYEQYF	TGTGCCAGCAGTTCCAGGACTAGCGGGCCCTCCTACGAGCAGTACTTC
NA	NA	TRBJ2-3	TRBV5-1	CASSFPGLKSTDTQYF	TGCGCCAGCAGCTTCCCGGGACTTAAGAGCACAGATACGCAGTATTTT
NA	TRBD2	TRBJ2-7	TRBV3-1	CASSRPGTSGYYEQYF	TGTGCCAGCAGCCGGCCTGGGACTAGCGGGTACTACGAGCAGTACTTC
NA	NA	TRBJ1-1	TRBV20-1	CSAPTQGRMNTEAFF	TGCAGTGCCCCGACCCAGGGGCGGATGAACACTGAAGCTTTCTTT
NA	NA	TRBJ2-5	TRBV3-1	CASSARDRSTSETQYF	TGTGCCAGCAGCGCGCGGGACAGATCCACCTCAGAGACCCAGTACTTC
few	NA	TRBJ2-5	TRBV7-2	CASSLGGSARGETQYF	TGTGCCAGCAGCTTAGGTGGTAGCGCGAGAGGGGAGACCCAGTACTTC
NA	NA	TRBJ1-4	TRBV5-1	CASSLALGTNEKLFF	TGCGCCAGCAGCTTGGCCTTAGGAACTAATGAAAAACTGTTTTTT
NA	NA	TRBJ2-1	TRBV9	CASSVEGTDQETQFF	TGTGCCAGCAGCGTAGAGGGAACAGACCAAGAGACCCAGTTCTTC
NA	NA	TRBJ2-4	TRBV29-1	CSVAGGLAKNIQYF	TGCAGCGTTGCGGGGGGCCTAGCCAAAAACATTCAGTACTTC
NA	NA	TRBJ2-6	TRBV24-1	CATSEPRDGANVLTF	TGTGCCACCAGTGAGCCGAGGGATGGGGCCAACGTCCTGACTTTC
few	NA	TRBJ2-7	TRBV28	CASSLFGYEQYF	TGTGCCAGCAGTTTATTTGGTTACGAGCAGTACTTC
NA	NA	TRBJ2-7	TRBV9	CASSVAVGPEQYF	TGTGCCAGCAGCGTAGCTGTGGGGCCCGAGCAGTACTTC
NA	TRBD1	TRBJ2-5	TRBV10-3	CAISGTGRNQETQYF	TGTGCCATCAGCGGGACAGGGCGAAACCAAGAGACCCAGTACTTC
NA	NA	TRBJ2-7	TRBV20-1	CSAEGVSYNEQYF	TGCAGTGCCGAGGGTGTCTCCTACAATGAGCAGTACTTC
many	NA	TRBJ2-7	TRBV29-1	CSVETGSSYEQYF	TGCAGCGTCGAGACCGGGAGTTCCTACGAGCAGTACTTC
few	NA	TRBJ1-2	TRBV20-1	CSARDLVTGYGYTF	TGCAGTGCTAGAGATCTAGTTACGGGCTATGGCTACACCTTC
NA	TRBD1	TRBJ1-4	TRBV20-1	CSARDQNRGGGKLFF	TGCAGTGCTAGAGATCAAAACAGGGGAGGAGGAAAACTGTTTTTT
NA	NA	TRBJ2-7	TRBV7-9	CASSLGGSSPYEQYF	TGTGCCAGCAGCTTAGGCGGGTCATCCCCTTACGAGCAGTACTTC
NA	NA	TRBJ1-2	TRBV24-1	CAKNNYSGATYGYTF	TGTGCCAAGAATAATTATTCGGGGGCTACCTATGGCTACACCTTC
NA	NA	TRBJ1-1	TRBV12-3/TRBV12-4	CASSLLRPGDTEAFF	TGTGCCAGCAGTTTACTCCGTCCTGGGGACACTGAAGCTTTCTTT
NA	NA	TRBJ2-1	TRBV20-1	CSAGRDRDLYNEQFF	TGCAGTGCTGGCCGGGACCGGGACCTTTACAATGAGCAGTTCTTC
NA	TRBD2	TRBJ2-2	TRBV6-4	CASSTTSANTGELFF	TGTGCCAGCAGCACTACTAGCGCCAACACCGGGGAGCTGTTTTTT
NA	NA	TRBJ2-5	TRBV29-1	CSVEGAEGTQYF	TGCAGCGTTGAGGGGGCGGAGGGGACCCAGTACTTC
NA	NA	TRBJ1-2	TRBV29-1	CSVAKQGHGYTF	TGCAGCGTTGCTAAACAGGGTCATGGCTACACCTTC
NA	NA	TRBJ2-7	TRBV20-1	CSAPPTGTSYYEQYF	TGCAGTGCCCCGCCGACCGGGACATCCTACTACGAGCAGTACTTC
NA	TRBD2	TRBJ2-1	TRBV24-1	CATSDSTFSGRNEQFF	TGTGCCACCAGTGATTCCACTTTTAGCGGGAGGAATGAGCAGTTCTTC
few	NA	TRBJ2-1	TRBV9	CASAADSNEQFF	TGTGCCAGCGCCGCGGACAGCAATGAGCAGTTCTTC
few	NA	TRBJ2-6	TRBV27	CASSFQTWGGANVLTF	TGTGCCAGCAGTTTCCAAACCTGGGGTGGGGCCAACGTCCTGACTTTC
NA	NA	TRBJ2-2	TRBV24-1	CATSDLRDTNTGELFF	TGTGCCACCAGTGATTTGCGGGACACAAACACCGGGGAGCTGTTTTTT
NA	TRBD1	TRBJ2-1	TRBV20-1	CSALSRDRGEETQFF	TGCAGTGCTTTAAGCCGGGACAGGGGTGAGGAGACCCAGTTCTTC
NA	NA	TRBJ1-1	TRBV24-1	CATSASRDPKDTEAFF	TGTGCCACCAGCGCGTCTCGGGACCCAAAGGACACTGAAGCTTTCTTT
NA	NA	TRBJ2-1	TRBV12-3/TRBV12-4	CASSYDSSSYNEQFF	TGTGCCAGCAGTTACGACTCGAGCTCCTACAATGAGCAGTTCTTC
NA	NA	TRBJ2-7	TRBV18	CASSGGTQYEQYF	TGTGCCAGCTCGGGCGGGACTCAATACGAGCAGTACTTC
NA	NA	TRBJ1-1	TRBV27	CASSFLRDTEAFF	TGTGCCAGCAGTTTTCTGAGGGACACTGAAGCTTTCTTT
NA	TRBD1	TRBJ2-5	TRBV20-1	CSARGQGRETQYF	TGCAGTGCTAGAGGACAGGGAAGGGAGACCCAGTACTTC
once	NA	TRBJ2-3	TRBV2	CASSVKVPFTDTQYF	TGTGCCAGCAGTGTAAAAGTTCCCTTCACAGATACGCAGTATTTT
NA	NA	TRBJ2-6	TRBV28	CASSLRAGAGANVLTF	TGTGCCAGCAGTTTAAGGGCAGGGGCTGGGGCCAACGTCCTGACTTTC
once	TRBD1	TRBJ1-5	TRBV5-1	CASSRGQGTDQPQHF	TGCGCCAGCAGCCGGGGACAGGGGACCGATCAGCCCCAGCATTTT
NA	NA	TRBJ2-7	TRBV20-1	CSGLRGSYEQYF	TGCAGTGGGCTACGAGGGTCCTACGAGCAGTACTTC
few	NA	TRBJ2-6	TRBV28	CASRSAGVSGANVLTF	TGTGCCAGCAGGTCAGCAGGGGTCTCTGGGGCCAACGTCCTGACTTTC
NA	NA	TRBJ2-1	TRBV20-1	CSAKASQRALSYEQFF	TGCAGTGCTAAGGCCTCTCAGCGGGCATTGTCCTATGAGCAGTTCTTC
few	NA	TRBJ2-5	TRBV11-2	CASSTGIRRETQYF	TGTGCCAGCAGCACAGGGATAAGGAGGGAGACCCAGTACTTC
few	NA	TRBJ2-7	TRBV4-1	CASSRQGVPLSSYEQYF	TGCGCCAGCAGCCGTCAAGGCGTTCCTTTGAGCTCCTACGAGCAGTACTTC
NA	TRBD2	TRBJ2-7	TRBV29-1	CSVEAGSGRGNEQYF	TGCAGCGTTGAGGCGGGCAGCGGGAGAGGGAATGAGCAGTACTTC
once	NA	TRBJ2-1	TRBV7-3	CASSLMGSRAYNEQFF	TGTGCCAGCAGCTTAATGGGCTCGCGGGCCTACAATGAGCAGTTCTTC
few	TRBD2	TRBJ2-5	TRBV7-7	CASSLELAGEKETQYF	TGTGCTAGCAGCTTAGAACTAGCGGGAGAGAAAGAGACCCAGTACTTC
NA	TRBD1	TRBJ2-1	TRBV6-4	CASSRDRGPYNEQFF	TGTGCCAGCAGCAGGGACAGGGGCCCCTACAATGAGCAGTTCTTC
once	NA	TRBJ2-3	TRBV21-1	CASSYPRTSGIRWDRYAYF	TGTGCCAGCAGCTACCCGAGGACTAGCGGGATAAGATGGGACAGATACGCGTATTTT
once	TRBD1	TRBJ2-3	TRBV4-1	CASSPWDRGSTDTQYF	TGCGCCAGCAGCCCGTGGGACAGGGGGAGCACAGATACGCAGTATTTT
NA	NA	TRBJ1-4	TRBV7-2	CASSLAFGEDLFF	TGTGCCAGCAGCTTAGCGTTCGGGGAAGACCTGTTTTTT
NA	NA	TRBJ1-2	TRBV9	CASSVSGGLYGYTF	TGTGCCAGCAGCGTGAGTGGTGGACTCTATGGCTACACCTTC
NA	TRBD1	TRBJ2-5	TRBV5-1	CASCRGGTEETQYF	TGCGCCAGCTGCAGAGGGGGCACTGAAGAGACCCAGTACTTC
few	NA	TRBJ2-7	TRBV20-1	CSARTSDRFYEQYF	TGCAGTGCTAGGACCTCGGACAGATTCTACGAGCAGTACTTC
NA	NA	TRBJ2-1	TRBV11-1	CASSLARGKRAGLTFGNEQFF	TGTGCCAGCAGCTTAGCGCGGGGAAAGAGAGCGGGCCTAACGTTCGGCAATGAGCAGTTCTTC
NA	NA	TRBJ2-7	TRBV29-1	CSVERPGGSPHEQYF	TGCAGCGTTGAAAGGCCCGGGGGCTCCCCCCACGAGCAGTACTTC